These 10 T cell receptor beta chains came from one sample sequenced in a study of T-cell reconstitution after alpha-beta-depleted transplantation in children. As it was prepared, the TCRbeta library received unique molecular identifiers. TCRdb redid the calling of the PCR reads with MiXCR, one entry per CDR3 protein. The table has about 130,000 distinct CDR3 sequences, about 9.9% seen once; the top ten hold more than 20%. This specimen consisted of PBMCs, mostly from graft donor cells, obtained 180 days after TCRalphabeta/CD19-depleted stem cell transplant. Receptor source: a girl in the first two years of life who had a stem cell transplant for combined immunodeficiency, so the T cells may come from the graft donor.

This clonotype was seen a few times. V gene TRBV12-3 or TRBV12-4 combines with J gene TRBJ2-5, with 7 bases matching TRBD1. There are 15 residues in the CDR3. With 3 bases clipped from V and 2 bases from J, the junction kept 6 bases outside the gene matches. The CDR3 loop reads CASSFQGQPQETQYF. The CDR3 nucleotides are TGTGCCAGCAGTTTCCAGGGACAGCCGCAAGAGACCCAGTACTTC.

This clonotype was seen more than once but under ten times. V gene TRBV4-3 combines with J gene TRBJ2-3; maybe TRBD2 (6 bases). The CDR3 totals 15 residues. V dropped 4 bases and J dropped 0 bases, with 11 bases sitting between them. Germline V CDR1 and CDR2: LGHNA, YSLEER. CDR3 in amino acids: CASSLAEISTDTQYF. Here the CDR3 DNA reads TGCGCCAGCAGCCTAGCGGAAATAAGCACAGATACGCAGTATTTT.

CDR3 nucleotide sequence: TGTGCCAGCAGCCAAGAGAACAGGTCCCCCTACGAGCAGTACTTC. Its translation is CASSQENRSPYEQYF. The rearrangement links TRBV3-1 to TRBJ2-7; a possible D gene is TRBD1 (5 bases). V was trimmed by 0 bases and J by 2 bases, leaving 11 bases between them. The germline gives CDR1 LGHDT, CDR2 YNNKEL (reference sequence). The CDR3 consists of 15 residues.

The chain joins TRBV6-2 or TRBV6-3 to TRBJ2-1; 9 bases agree with TRBD1. CDR3 length equals 16 residues. Germline trimming cut 5 bases from V and 3 bases from J; bases unmatched to any gene: 8. Germline assignment: CDR1 MNHEY and CDR2 SVGEGT. The CDR3 DNA reads TGTGCCAGCAGTCGTACCCCGGGACAGGGCTACAATGAGCAGTTCTTC. Protein: CASSRTPGQGYNEQFF.

This clonotype was recorded at least ten times. The chain joins TRBV20-1 to TRBJ2-2; no clear D gene. CDR1 and CDR2 from the germline V gene are DFQATT and SNEGSKA (reference sequence). The V end was cut by 5 bases, the J end by 4 bases, with 11 bases between. The CDR3 totals 13 residues. CDR3 amino acids: CSAQAVSTGELFF. CDR3 coding DNA: TGCAGTGCTCAGGCGGTATCCACCGGGGAGCTGTTTTTT.

CDR3 sequence: CSAHLGGSVREQYF. The CDR3 bases are TGCAGTGCCCACCTCGGGGGATCGGTGCGCGAGCAGTACTTC. V usage is TRBV20-1 and J usage is TRBJ2-7; a possible D gene is TRBD2 (6 bases). Trimming cost V 6 bases and J 6 bases, with 21 bases left between them. The length of the CDR3 is 14 residues. Germline V gene sequence: CDR1 DFQATT, CDR2 SNEGSKA (reference sequence).

This clonotype showed up just a few times. The chain uses TRBV12-3 or TRBV12-4 and TRBJ2-7; the match to TRBD2 covers 9 bases. V was clipped by 0 bases and J by 4 bases; unmatched bases: 4. The CDR3 loop spans 15 amino acids. The CDR3 DNA is TGTGCCAGCAGTTTAGCTCGCGGGGGGGCATACGAGCAGTACTTC. This sequence encodes CASSLARGGAYEQYF.

V is TRBV5-1 and J is TRBJ2-7; 8 bases fit TRBD1. After removal of 1 base from V and 2 bases from J, the junction contained 2 bases not matched to a gene. This CDR3 is built from 14 residues. Germline V gene sequence: CDR1 SGHRS, CDR2 YFSETQ. This CDR3 reads CASSLRDRTYEQYF. The CDR3 DNA reads TGCGCCAGCAGCTTGAGGGACAGGACCTACGAGCAGTACTTC.

Only a few counts were recorded for this clonotype. V usage is TRBV20-1 and J usage is TRBJ1-2; tentative D call: TRBD1 (5 bases). V was shortened by 6 bases and J by 6 bases, with 20 bases between the two germline ends. Germline CDR1 reads DFQATT; CDR2 reads SNEGSKA (reference sequence). CDR3 length: 14 amino acids. CDR3 in amino acids: CSAAPLDSANGYTF. The DNA for the CDR3 is TGCAGTGCCGCACCCCTAGACAGTGCCAATGGCTACACCTTC.

This clonotype came up a few times. This chain links TRBV20-1 with TRBJ2-5; D gene unclear. The CDR3 has 10 amino acids. Trimming removed 6 bases at V and 3 bases at J, with 5 bases between. Germline CDR1 DFQATT, CDR2 SNEGSKA (reference sequence). The CDR3: CSALKETQYF. The CDR3 coding sequence is TGCAGTGCGCTAAAAGAGACCCAGTACTTC.